The T cell receptor beta chain described here comes from a study of cytomegalovirus exposure and HLA in healthy donors. Study results and caveats: It was confirmed in vitro that three of the CMV-associated chains were specific for CMV antigens. The productive fraction for most TCR beta V segments was about 90% or about 30% in an earlier analysis.

V lost 4 bases to trimming and J lost 3 bases; unmatched junction nucleotides: 5. The CDR3 runs to 13 residues. Germline assignment: CDR1 SQVTM and CDR2 ANQGSEA. Concerning this clone: Its target is unknown.

It was with 60 Vbeta and 13 Jbeta primers that the PCR ran. Original analysis: As a later analysis found, there were about 80 million unique TCR beta chains, of which some 10 million were shared. Using immunoSEQ multiplex PCR, the repertoire was profiled, and TCRdb retains in-frame clones only, with some absent. That table gives V, J and clone size, and the DNA gave D and trimming. The sample includes approximately 140,000 clones, over 80% of them seen just once. Donors likely had unrecorded immune exposures despite being nominally healthy when sampled. The chain has TRBV29-1 and TRBJ1-1; 7 bases align to TRBD1. Sequencing was done on a sample of PBMCs. The sequence came from a boy between 10 and 17 years old in good health and CMV-seronegative. The DNA of the CDR3 is TGCAGCGTTGTGGGACAGTTCCACACTGAAGCTTTCTTT. Amino acid sequence: CSVVGQFHTEAFF. Using reference TRBV29-1 and TRBJ1-1 for the parts outside the CDR3, the full variable domain is SAVISQKPSRDICQRGTSLTIQCQVDSQVTMMFWYRQQPGQSLTLIATANQGSEATYESGFVIDKFPISRPNLTFSTLTVSNMSPEDSSIYLCSVVGQFHTEAFFGQGTRLTVV.